One and the same sample provided the 20 T cell receptor beta chains below, sequenced in a study of T cell changes during pregnancy in multiple sclerosis. The assay was immunoSEQ multiplex PCR, and TCRdb's table has in-frame clones only and misses some. The sample holds some 64,000 clones; roughly 91% are singletons and the top ten take about 2%. The source material was peripheral blood, sampled in the second trimester of pregnancy. These receptors all stem from a female donor in good health, enrolled as a control in a pregnancy study.

This rearrangement joins TRBV19 to TRBJ2-7, with TRBD2 as a possible D gene (5 bases). From germline, CDR1 is LNHDA and CDR2 SQIVND (reference sequence). The CDR3 is 11 amino acids. Trimming cost V 1 base and J 11 bases, with 9 bases left between them. CDR3 region: CASSIAGKEYF. The CDR3 bases are TGTGCCAGTAGTATAGCGGGAAAAGAGTACTTC.

The chain employs TRBV5-1 and TRBJ2-3; possible D gene TRBD2, 6 bases. The CDR3 covers 14 residues. V shed 6 bases and J shed 3 bases, with 14 bases lying between them. Germline values: CDR1 SGHRS, CDR2 YFSETQ. Here the CDR3 DNA reads TGCGCCAGCAACCCGGGAGCGTGGACAGATACGCAGTATTTT. Its protein product is CASNPGAWTDTQYF.

V and J are TRBV18 and TRBJ2-7; weak D call: TRBD2 (6 bases). The CDR3 totals 13 residues. Germline V gives CDR1 KGHSH, CDR2 LQKENI. The V end was cut by 3 bases, the J end by 3 bases, with 9 bases between. This CDR3 reads CASSPAGNYEQYF. The CDR3 DNA sequence: TGTGCCAGCTCACCGGCGGGGAACTACGAGCAGTACTTC.

The chain links TRBV7-2 to TRBJ2-7; 12 nucleotides align to TRBD2. The CDR3 has 15 amino acids. V dropped 8 bases and J dropped 2; count of bases not matched to a gene: 7. Germline lookup yields CDR1 SGHTA and CDR2 FQGNSA. In nucleotides, the CDR3 is TGTGCCAGCCGTCGACTAGCGGGGGTCGCCTACGAGCAGTACTTC. Translated, it gives CASRRLAGVAYEQYF. Looking up the rest from reference TRBV7-2 and TRBJ2-7 gives the full variable domain: GAGVSQSPSNKVTEKGKDVELRCDPISGHTALYWYRQSLGQGLEFLIYFQGNSAPDKSGLPSDRFSAERTGGSVSTLTIQRTQQEDSAVYLCASRRLAGVAYEQYFGPGTRLTVT.

The chain joins TRBV7-9 to TRBJ2-7, with 8 bases lining up with TRBD1. Germline V CDR1 and CDR2: SEHNR, FQNEAQ (reference sequence). Trimming at V came to 5 bases and at J to 3 bases, leaving 6 bases not matched to a gene. This CDR3 region has 14 residues. The CDR3 nucleotides read TGTGCCAGCAGCGCCCGGACAGGGAACTACGAGCAGTACTTC. Encoded protein: CASSARTGNYEQYF.

CDR3 protein: CASSRTGTEAFF. The CDR3 DNA is TGTGCCAGCAGCCGGACAGGGACCGAAGCTTTCTTT. The chain is built from TRBV7-9 and TRBJ1-1, with 8 bases lining up with TRBD1. Germline-derived CDR1 and CDR2 are SEHNR and FQNEAQ (reference sequence). The CDR3 is made up of 12 amino acids. V was pared by 5 bases and J by 8 bases, with 4 bases of the junction left unmatched.

V usage is TRBV29-1 and J usage is TRBJ1-1; weak D call: TRBD1 (5 bases). The CDR3 length is 15 residues. Trimming shortened V by 7 bases and J by 0 bases, and 18 bases separated the two germline ends. CDR1 and CDR2 (germline): SQVTM, ANQGSEA. The CDR3: CSALYADSLNTEAFF. The CDR3 DNA sequence: TGCAGCGCCCTATACGCCGACAGTCTGAACACTGAAGCTTTCTTT.

This clone was observed a single time. The V gene is TRBV15, the J gene TRBJ1-2; a possible D gene is TRBD1 (5 bases). Per germline, CDR1 LNHNV and CDR2 YYDKDF (reference sequence). V was cut by 0 bases and J by 7 bases, with 12 bases left in between. This CDR3 spans 14 amino acids. CDR3 region: CATSRDAGPGGYTF. The CDR3 nucleotides are TGTGCCACCAGCAGAGATGCGGGGCCGGGTGGCTACACCTTC. Full variable domain (outside the CDR3, taken from reference TRBV15 and TRBJ1-2): DAMVIQNPRYQVTQFGKPVTLSCSQTLNHNVMYWYQQKSSQAPKLLFHYYDKDFNNEADTPDNFQSRRPNTSFCFLDIRSPGLGDTAMYLCATSRDAGPGGYTFGSGTRLTVV.

The chain is built from TRBV5-4 and TRBJ2-1; 7 nucleotides agree with TRBD1. V lost 4 bases to trimming and J lost 5 bases; unmatched junction nucleotides: 3. Looked up from germline, CDR1 is SGHNT and CDR2 is YYREEE (reference sequence). CDR3 length: 13 residues. CDR3 nucleotide sequence: TGTGCCAGCAGCAGGGGGCAAGACAATGAGCAGTTCTTC. As protein: CASSRGQDNEQFF.

The genes are TRBV20-1 and TRBJ2-5, with D possibly matching TRBD1 (5 bases). The CDR3 is 11 amino acids. The germline V gene has CDR1 DFQATT and CDR2 SNEGSKA (reference sequence). V lost 6 bases to trimming and J lost 5 bases, with 10 bases between them. The CDR3 is CSANSGETQYF. DNA of the CDR3: TGCAGTGCAAACTCAGGGGAGACCCAGTACTTC.

V and J are TRBV5-1 and TRBJ2-5; 7 positions agree with TRBD1. The ends lost 0 bases at V and 2 bases at J; junction bases unmatched: 7. Per the germline V gene, CDR1 is SGHRS and CDR2 is YFSETQ. This CDR3 has 16 residues. The CDR3 is CASSLDGTALQETQYF. The CDR3 nucleotides read TGCGCCAGCAGCTTGGATGGGACAGCCCTACAAGAGACCCAGTACTTC.

A few counts support this clone. The chain has TRBV19 and TRBJ1-5; 7 bases match TRBD1. The length of the CDR3 is 14 residues. J was trimmed by 7 bases and V by 6 bases; bases with no gene match: 9. Germline CDR1 LNHDA, CDR2 SQIVND (reference sequence). The CDR3 protein is CASRNRQGPQPQHF. In DNA form, the CDR3 reads TGTGCCAGTAGGAACCGACAGGGACCACAGCCCCAGCATTTT.

This clone was seen a single time. The J gene is TRBJ1-2, the V gene TRBV28; the D gene is possibly TRBD1 (6 bases). CDR3 length: 16 amino acids. The V end was cut by 8 bases, the J end by 5 bases, with 24 bases between. Per germline, CDR1 MDHEN and CDR2 SYDVKM. The CDR3 here is CASSNPGGAIWYGYTF. CDR3 sequence (DNA): TGTGCCAGCTCAAACCCCGGGGGGGCGATATGGTATGGCTACACCTTC.

The chain couples TRBV30 to TRBJ2-5; 7 bases align to TRBD2. The CDR3 is 14 residues long. Germline CDR1 reads GTSNPN; CDR2 reads SVGIG (reference sequence). Losses at the gene ends were 2 bases for V and 5 bases for J; bases not matched to a gene: 8. CDR3 sequence (DNA): TGTGCCTGGAGTTGGGGGAGGGATTACGAGACCCAGTACTTC. It encodes CAWSWGRDYETQYF.

About this clone itself: The junction departs from the called germline gene at one end, perhaps through a read error. The chain is built from TRBV7-7 and TRBJ2-5; 9 nucleotides align to TRBD2. Germline V gives CDR1 SSHAT, CDR2 FNYEAQ (reference sequence). The CDR3 runs 15 residues. The CDR3 bases are TGTGCTAGCAGACAAATAGCGGGAGCGGCGGAGACCCAGTACTTC. This translates into CASRQIAGAAETQYF.

The rearrangement uses TRBV6-5 and TRBJ1-1; no clear D gene. This CDR3 region has 12 residues. Germline V gives CDR1 MNHEY, CDR2 SVGAGI. Trimming removed 6 bases at V and 5 bases at J, with 10 bases between. In DNA form, the CDR3 reads TGTGCCAGCAGATTCCCGGGGACTGAAGCTTTCTTT. Its translation is CASRFPGTEAFF.

The chain carries TRBV4-1 and TRBJ1-1, with D uncertain. V was clipped by 0 bases and J by 11 bases, with 10 bases between them. CDR3 size: 12 residues. Looked up from germline, CDR1 is MGHRA and CDR2 is YSYEKL. CDR3: CASSQDGSRAFF. The CDR3 coding sequence is TGCGCCAGCAGCCAAGACGGTAGTCGGGCTTTCTTT.

The chain is built from TRBV18 and TRBJ2-3; 13 nucleotides match TRBD2. Per the germline V gene, CDR1 is KGHSH and CDR2 is LQKENI. This CDR3 has 16 residues. The V and J ends lost 3 bases and 6 bases, in that order; junction bases with no gene match: 6. In nucleotides, the CDR3 is TGTGCCAGCTCACCTACTAGCGGGGGGGCCGGGGATACGCAGTATTTT. Translation gives CASSPTSGGAGDTQYF.

This chain connects TRBV6-1 to TRBJ2-2, with 10 positions matching TRBD1. V lost 2 bases, J lost 7 bases, and 7 bases stayed unmatched. The CDR3 is 16 residues long. Germline V lookup: CDR1 MNHNS, CDR2 SASEGT. CDR3 in amino acids: CASSESGTGAGGELFF. Written as DNA, the CDR3 is TGTGCCAGCAGTGAATCTGGGACAGGGGCCGGCGGGGAGCTGTTTTTT.

The genes are TRBV6-1 and TRBJ1-1; 8 nucleotides agree with TRBD1. This CDR3 is built from 13 residues. Germline V gene data show CDR1 as MNHNS and CDR2 as SASEGT. After removal of 5 bases from V and 5 bases from J, the junction contained 4 bases not matched to a gene. The CDR3 DNA sequence: TGTGCCAGCAGTTTCCAGGGGGCAACTGAAGCTTTCTTT. Protein sequence: CASSFQGATEAFF.